Below are 8 T cell receptor beta chains sequenced from a single sample in a study of blood T cell repertoires in COVID-19. Sequenced by immunoSEQ multiplex PCR; TCRdb stores in-frame clones only, minus some. The sample records some 200,000 clones, about 86% being singletons. Sequenced sample: peripheral blood. The receptors were gathered from a woman of 80 years or more in a cohort sampled during active or convalescent COVID-19.

The chain couples TRBV28 to TRBJ1-4, with 10 bases aligning to TRBD1. The V segment lost 9 bases and the J segment 9 bases; nucleotides outside the gene matches: 7. The germline V gene encodes CDR1 MDHEN and CDR2 SYDVKM. This CDR3 has 13 amino acids. The CDR3 coding sequence is TGTGCCAGTCTGACAGGGGGCTTGAAAAAACTGTTTTTT. Encoded protein: CASLTGGLKKLFF.

The chain couples TRBV9 to TRBJ1-4, with unresolved D. This CDR3 is built from 18 residues. The V and J ends lost 7 bases and 7 bases respectively, with 29 bases between them. Germline V gives CDR1 SGDLS, CDR2 YYNGEE. The CDR3 protein is CASLAVPVMGGGSEKLFF. In DNA form, the CDR3 reads TGTGCCAGCCTCGCTGTCCCCGTAATGGGTGGTGGGAGTGAAAAACTGTTTTTT. The full variable domain, rest sourced from reference TRBV9 and TRBJ1-4, is DSGVTQTPKHLITATGQRVTLRCSPRSGDLSVYWYQQSLDQGLQFLIQYYNGEERAKGNILERFSAQQFPDLHSELNLSSLELGDSALYFCASLAVPVMGGGSEKLFFGSGTQLSVL.

The V gene is TRBV24-1, the J gene TRBJ2-5; 8 nucleotides align to TRBD1. This CDR3 region has 15 residues. Germline V lookup: CDR1 KGHDR, CDR2 SFDVKD. Unmatched junction bases numbered 5, after V lost 6 bases and J lost 0 bases. The CDR3 nucleotides read TGTGCCACCAGTAGGACAGGGCAACACCAAGAGACCCAGTACTTC. Protein sequence: CATSRTGQHQETQYF.

The rearrangement joins TRBV6-6 to TRBJ1-6, with 8 bases aligning to TRBD1. The length of the CDR3 is 18 residues. Unmatched junction bases numbered 9, after V lost 5 bases and J lost 0 bases. Germline V lookup: CDR1 MNHNY, CDR2 SVGAGI (reference sequence). This CDR3 is CASSQLDREHSYNSPLHF. The CDR3 bases are TGTGCCAGCAGTCAACTGGACAGGGAACACTCCTATAATTCACCCCTCCACTTT.

The J gene is TRBJ2-5, the V gene TRBV30; D gene unclear. CDR1 is GTSNPN, CDR2 SVGIG, per germline (reference sequence). Trimming removed 5 bases from V and 5 bases from J, with 21 bases in between. The CDR3 contains 15 residues. Written as DNA, the CDR3 is TGTGCCTGGGATCTTGGCCGGGTAGGATATGAGACCCAGTACTTC. This encodes CAWDLGRVGYETQYF.

This sequence joins TRBV21-1 and TRBJ2-7; TRBD1 is taken as the D call from the table, unchecked against the DNA. TRBV21-1 is labeled a pseudogene. CDR3 length equals 17 residues. The CDR3 region is CASSKEGDREGLYEQYV. The CDR3 coding sequence is TGTGCCAGCAGCAAAGAGGGGGACAGGGAAGGGCTCTACGAGCAGTACGTC.

V is TRBV7-2 and J is TRBJ2-1; a possible D gene is TRBD2 (5 bases). The CDR3 is 19 amino acids. V shed 4 bases and J shed 0 bases, with 22 bases lying between them. CDR1 and CDR2 from the germline V gene are SGHTA and FQGNSA. CDR3 in DNA: TGTGCCAGCAGCTACGCTTTCCCTGAGTCTGGGAGCTCCTACAATGAGCAGTTCTTC. The encoded protein is CASSYAFPESGSSYNEQFF.

The gene calls are TRBV28 and TRBJ2-3; TRBD2 matches 10 bases. Trimming took 5 bases from V and 6 from J; bases not matched to a gene: 8. There are 15 residues in the CDR3. From germline, CDR1 is MDHEN and CDR2 SYDVKM. The CDR3 loop reads CASSIQRGGGDTQYF. In nucleotides, the CDR3 is TGTGCCAGCAGTATCCAGCGGGGGGGCGGGGATACGCAGTATTTT.